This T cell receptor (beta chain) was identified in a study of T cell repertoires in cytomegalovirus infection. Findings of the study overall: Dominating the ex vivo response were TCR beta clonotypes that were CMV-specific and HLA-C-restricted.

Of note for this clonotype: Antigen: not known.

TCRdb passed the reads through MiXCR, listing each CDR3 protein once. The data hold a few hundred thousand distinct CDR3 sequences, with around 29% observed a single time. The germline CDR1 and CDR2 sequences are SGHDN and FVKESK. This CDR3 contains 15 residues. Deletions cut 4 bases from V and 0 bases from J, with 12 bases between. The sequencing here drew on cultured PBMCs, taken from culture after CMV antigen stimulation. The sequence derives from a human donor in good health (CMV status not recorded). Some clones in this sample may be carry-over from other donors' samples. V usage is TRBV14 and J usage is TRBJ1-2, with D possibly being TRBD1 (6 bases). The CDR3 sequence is CASSRLQGPNYGYTF. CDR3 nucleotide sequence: TGTGCCAGCAGCCGCTTACAGGGACCTAACTATGGCTACACCTTC.